This T cell receptor (beta chain) was identified during a study of graft-versus-host responses after intestinal transplantation. Looking at the study overall: Multivisceral, liver-intestinal, or isolated intestinal transplants were given to recipients. Findings and caveats of the study: After transplant, early declines in HvG clones were associated with peak levels of circulating GvH clones. Ileal or blood samples showed some GvH clones first, and such clones were also found in recipient marrow.

This CDR3 is built from 12 residues. Trimming stripped 4 bases from V and 12 bases from J, with 15 bases between. Germline V gene lookup returns CDR1 SGHDN and CDR2 FVKESK. A word on this clone: What it recognizes is unknown.

Assay used: immunoSEQ multiplex PCR; TCRdb lists only in-frame clones, some missing. The data hold under 90,000 clones, with around 90% observed a single time. This TCR was recovered from a human donor who was the organ donor for an intestinal transplant. The rearrangement uses TRBV14 and TRBJ1-1; D unclear. The starting material was unstimulated CD8+ T cells sorted from spleen or lymph node cells, obtained before transplant. The chain's CDR3 is CASSLVVGSPFF. The CDR3 DNA is TGTGCCAGCAGCCTGGTCGTGGGCAGCCCTTTCTTT.